Below are 16 T cell receptor beta chains sequenced from a single sample in a study of T-cell reconstitution after alpha-beta-depleted transplantation in children. Molecular barcoding with unique molecular identifiers was used for the TCRbeta library. TCRdb redid the calling of the PCR reads with MiXCR, one entry per CDR3 protein. The profile shows around 380,000 distinct CDR3 sequences, about 11% of them singletons. The sequences come from PBMCs from the stem cell graft donor, collected from the stem cell graft. The receptor set was obtained from a human donor who donated a stem cell graft to a child with acute myeloid leukemia.

This clonotype has only a few counts. This chain links TRBV29-1 with TRBJ2-4; maybe TRBD1 (6 bases). The CDR3 covers 15 residues. The V gene lost 4 bases and the J gene lost 0 bases, with 13 bases spanning the gap. Germline V gene sequence: CDR1 SQVTM, CDR2 ANQGSEA. The CDR3: CSVVPVTGAKNIQYF. In DNA form, the CDR3 reads TGCAGCGTTGTACCTGTGACAGGAGCCAAAAACATTCAGTACTTC.

In its sample, this clonotype was seen a few times. The chain uses TRBV7-9 and TRBJ2-3; no reliable D call. The V end was cut by 0 bases, the J end by 5 bases, with 9 bases between. The CDR3 covers 14 residues. Germline CDR1 SEHNR, CDR2 FQNEAQ (reference sequence). In nucleotides, the CDR3 is TGTGCCAGCAGCTTAGCAGAAACGAGAGATACGCAGTATTTT. It specifies CASSLAETRDTQYF.

This clonotype was found a few times. The V gene is TRBV5-1, the J gene TRBJ2-1; D is unresolved. Germline V lookup: CDR1 SGHRS, CDR2 YFSETQ. This CDR3 is 13 amino acids long. V was shortened by 1 base and J by 5 bases, with 7 bases between the two germline ends. CDR3 in DNA: TGCGCCAGCAGCTTGATGATTGACAATGAGCAGTTCTTC. Its translation: CASSLMIDNEQFF.

The chain employs TRBV12-3 or TRBV12-4 and TRBJ1-2, with D hard to call. The CDR3 runs to 13 residues. V lost 2 bases and J lost 8, with 12 bases in between. The CDR3: CASSLSREEGYTF. Written as DNA, the CDR3 is TGTGCCAGCAGTTTATCGAGGGAGGAAGGCTACACCTTC.

This clonotype was seen only a few times. The J gene is TRBJ2-7, the V gene TRBV20-1; 9 bases align to TRBD2. V was clipped by 3 bases and J by 6 bases; unmatched bases: 18. This CDR3 region has 17 residues. Per the germline V gene, CDR1 is DFQATT and CDR2 is SNEGSKA (reference sequence). The CDR3 loop reads CSASPDGWSGRYGEQYF. CDR3 bases: TGCAGTGCTAGCCCCGACGGGTGGAGCGGGAGGTACGGCGAGCAGTACTTC.

The chain employs TRBV3-1 and TRBJ2-5; possibly TRBD2 for D (6 bases). This CDR3 is 15 amino acids long. Trimming took 5 bases from V and 3 from J, leaving 16 bases between them. Germline CDR1 is LGHDT and CDR2 is YNNKEL (reference sequence). The CDR3 coding sequence is TGTGCCAGCAGCAACCCAGGGAGGTGGGAAGAGACCCAGTACTTC. Protein sequence: CASSNPGRWEETQYF.

The CDR3 here is CASSYLGVEQYF. CDR3 DNA: TGTGCCAGCAGCTACTTGGGGGTCGAGCAGTACTTC. This chain connects TRBV7-9 to TRBJ2-7; tentatively, D is TRBD1 or TRBD2 (5 bases each). This CDR3 is built from 12 residues. V shed 4 bases and J shed 6 bases, with 10 bases lying between them. Germline values: CDR1 SEHNR, CDR2 FQNEAQ (reference sequence).

This chain's CDR3 is CATSRGSSGNDEQFF. The CDR3 DNA is TGTGCCACCAGCAGGGGGTCAAGCGGAAACGATGAGCAGTTCTTC. The V and J genes are TRBV15 and TRBJ2-1, with D perhaps matching TRBD2 (5 bases). Looked up from germline, CDR1 is LNHNV and CDR2 is YYDKDF (reference sequence). V was clipped by 3 bases and J by 8 bases, with 17 bases between them. The CDR3 is made up of 15 amino acids.

The V gene is TRBV6-5, the J gene TRBJ2-1, with D maybe TRBD1 (5 bases). This CDR3 region has 15 residues. Germline-derived CDR1 and CDR2 are MNHEY and SVGAGI. The V gene lost 0 bases and the J gene lost 0 bases, with 6 bases spanning the gap. The CDR3 sequence is CASSYSDSSYNEQFF. The CDR3 DNA reads as TGTGCCAGCAGTTACTCCGACAGCTCCTACAATGAGCAGTTCTTC.

This clonotype appeared a few times. This chain uses TRBV7-9 with TRBJ1-1, with 8 bases lining up with TRBD1. V gave up 6 bases and J gave up 1 base; unmatched junction bases: 10. Germline values: CDR1 SEHNR, CDR2 FQNEAQ (reference sequence). The CDR3 runs to 16 residues. CDR3 nucleotides: TGTGCCAGCAGTAATGACGGACAGGGAGCGAACACTGAAGCTTTCTTT. Protein product: CASSNDGQGANTEAFF.

The chain combines TRBV29-1 with TRBJ2-7; perhaps D is TRBD1 or TRBD2 (6 bases each). CDR1 SQVTM and CDR2 ANQGSEA come from the germline V gene. CDR3 length equals 12 residues. V lost 6 bases, J lost 6 bases, and 15 bases lay in between. The DNA for the CDR3 is TGCAGCGTGGGGGCGAAGGGGGGCGAGCAGTACGTC. This codes for CSVGAKGGEQYV.

In this sample, this clonotype turned up a few times. The CDR3 loop reads CASSLDPGQNYGYTF. CDR3 coding DNA: TGTGCCAGCAGCTTAGACCCGGGACAGAACTATGGCTACACCTTC. The chain carries TRBV7-2 and TRBJ1-2, with TRBD1 identical over 7 bases. The CDR3 is made up of 15 amino acids. J gave up 2 bases and V 1 base, and 4 bases lay outside the gene matches. Germline CDR1 SGHTA, CDR2 FQGNSA.

V gene TRBV4-2 combines with J gene TRBJ1-4; tentative D call: TRBD1 (5 bases). Germline V gene lookup returns CDR1 LGHNA and CDR2 YNFKEQ. Deletions cut 8 bases from V and 7 bases from J, with 11 bases between. The CDR3 is made up of 12 amino acids. For the CDR3, the DNA is TGTGCCAGCGGCAGAGACAGTGAAAAACTGTTTTTT. Translating gives CASGRDSEKLFF.

This clonotype was detected ten times or more. The DNA of the CDR3 is TGTGCCAGCAGCTTGGCAGGGGGGGAAAGCTCCTACGAGCAGTACGTC. Protein sequence: CASSLAGGESSYEQYV. V is TRBV5-5 and J is TRBJ2-7, with D possibly being TRBD1 or TRBD2 (7 bases each). With 0 bases removed from V and 0 bases from J, the gap between germline ends came to 13 bases. The V gene's germline CDR1 is SGHKS and CDR2 YYEKEE (reference sequence). This CDR3 comprises 16 residues.

This clonotype was counted at least ten times. The rearrangement uses TRBV20-1 and TRBJ2-7, with 7 bases fitting TRBD2. The trim removed 7 bases at V and 4 bases at J, leaving 7 bases unmatched. The V gene's germline CDR1 is DFQATT and CDR2 SNEGSKA (reference sequence). This CDR3 has 12 residues. The CDR3 here is CSVNPGGYEQYF. The CDR3 coding sequence is TGCAGTGTTAACCCCGGGGGGTACGAGCAGTACTTC.

Many counts were recorded for this clonotype. The chain carries TRBV7-8 and TRBJ2-2, with 7 bases fitting TRBD1. V shed 5 bases and J 0 bases; nucleotides not matched to a gene: 6. The CDR3 contains 16 residues. Germline V CDR1 and CDR2: SGHVS, FQNEAQ. In nucleotides, the CDR3 is TGTGCCAGCAGCCCTCACAGGGGCTCGAACACCGGGGAGCTGTTTTTT. It codes for CASSPHRGSNTGELFF.